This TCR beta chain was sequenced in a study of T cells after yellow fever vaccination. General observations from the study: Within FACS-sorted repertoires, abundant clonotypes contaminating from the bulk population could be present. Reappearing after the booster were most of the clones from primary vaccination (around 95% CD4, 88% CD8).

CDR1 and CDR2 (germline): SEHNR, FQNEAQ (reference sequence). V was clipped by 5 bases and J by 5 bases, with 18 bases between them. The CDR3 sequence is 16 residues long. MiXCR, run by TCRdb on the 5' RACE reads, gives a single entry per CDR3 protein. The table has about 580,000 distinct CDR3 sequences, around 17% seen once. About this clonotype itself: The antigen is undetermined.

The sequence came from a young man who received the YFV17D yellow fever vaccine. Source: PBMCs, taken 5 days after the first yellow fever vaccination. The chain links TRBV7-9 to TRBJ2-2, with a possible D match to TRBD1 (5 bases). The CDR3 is CASSVESGYGTGELFF. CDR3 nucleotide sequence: TGTGCCAGCAGCGTAGAGTCAGGGTACGGTACCGGGGAGCTGTTTTTT.